The next 26 T cell receptor beta chains were all read from a single sample in a study of cytomegalovirus exposure and HLA in healthy donors. With 60 Vbeta and 13 Jbeta primers, the PCR was carried out. The repertoire was sequenced with immunoSEQ multiplex PCR; TCRdb's copy has only in-frame clones and lacks some. Among approximately 190,000 clones listed, about 80% were seen once. The sample consisted of PBMCs. The receptors were gathered from a woman aged 18-35 years in good health and CMV-seropositive.

The V gene is TRBV9, the J gene TRBJ2-5; D might be TRBD2 (6 bases). The J call may be mistaken, given a closer DNA end match to TRBJ2-7. The CDR3 has 15 residues. The V gene's germline CDR1 is SGDLS and CDR2 YYNGEE. CDR3 in DNA: TGTGCCAGCAGCGTAGGTGCGGGAAACAACTACGAGCAGTACTTC. This gives the protein CASSVGAGNNYEQYF.

In the case of this clone: Compared with germline, one end of the junction differs, possibly owing to a read error. Other DNA sequences in the sample encode the same CDR3. This chain's CDR3 is CASSQAWTGLTEAFF. DNA for the CDR3: TGCGCCAGCAGCCAAGCATGGACAGGGTTAACTGAAGCCTTCTTT. The rearrangement uses TRBV4-1 and TRBJ1-1, with TRBD1 matching 8 bases. CDR3 length equals 15 residues. Per germline, CDR1 MGHRA and CDR2 YSYEKL.

V usage is TRBV29-1 and J usage is TRBJ2-7; perhaps TRBD2 as D (6 bases). Per germline, CDR1 SQVTM and CDR2 ANQGSEA. The CDR3 consists of 13 residues. V lost 7 bases, J lost 3 bases, and 16 bases lay in between. The CDR3 region has the DNA TGCAGCGCAGGCGGGGTCACCCTCTACGAGCAGTACTTC. Protein: CSAGGVTLYEQYF.

This chain uses TRBV30 with TRBJ2-7; 7 bases map to TRBD1. Per germline, CDR1 GTSNPN and CDR2 SVGIG (reference sequence). This CDR3 is built from 14 residues. The V segment lost 2 bases and the J segment 0 bases; nucleotides outside the gene matches: 4. For the CDR3, the DNA is TGTGCCTGGAGTAGGGGACAGTCCTCCTACGAGCAGTACGTC. It codes for CAWSRGQSSYEQYV.

The chain recombines TRBV19 with TRBJ2-1, with 7 bases identical to TRBD1. Looked up from germline, CDR1 is LNHDA and CDR2 is SQIVND (reference sequence). The trim removed 6 bases at V and 4 bases at J, leaving 6 bases unmatched. The CDR3 has 14 residues. The CDR3 region has the DNA TGTGCCAGTAGCGACCGGGGACAGTACAATGAGCAGTTCTTC. This translates into CASSDRGQYNEQFF.

The chain joins TRBV29-1 to TRBJ1-1; D remains ambiguous. The V and J ends lost 0 bases and 7 bases respectively, with 6 bases between them. Germline values: CDR1 SQVTM, CDR2 ANQGSEA. This CDR3 has 11 amino acids. CDR3 in amino acids: CSVEDASEAFF. The CDR3, as DNA: TGCAGCGTTGAAGATGCCAGTGAAGCTTTCTTT.

This clone was seen a handful of times. The V and J genes are TRBV4-2 and TRBJ2-1, with 7 bases lining up with TRBD1. V was pared by 3 bases and J by 4 bases, with 6 bases of the junction left unmatched. This CDR3 is built from 15 residues. Germline CDR1 reads LGHNA; CDR2 reads YNFKEQ. The CDR3: CASSQYRGGYNEQFF. The CDR3 bases are TGTGCCAGCAGCCAGTACAGGGGCGGTTACAATGAGCAGTTCTTC.

This chain's CDR3 is CASSQFLPNTEAFF. CDR3 in DNA: TGCGCCAGCAGCCAATTTCTCCCGAACACTGAAGCTTTCTTT. This chain links TRBV4-1 with TRBJ1-1; D gene unclear. Trimming took off 2 bases at V and 1 base at J, with 8 bases between the two ends. This CDR3 has 14 residues. Germline V CDR1 and CDR2: MGHRA, YSYEKL.

The J gene is TRBJ1-3, the V gene TRBV7-8; D is possibly TRBD1 (5 bases). The germline V gene has CDR1 SGHVS and CDR2 FQNEAQ. There are 16 residues in the CDR3. Deletions cut 5 bases from V and 2 bases from J, with 16 bases between. DNA for the CDR3: TGTGCCAGCAGCCTGGTTAGCGGGGGTACTGGAAACACCATATATTTT. This gives the protein CASSLVSGGTGNTIYF.

V usage is TRBV7-2 and J usage is TRBJ2-3; D ambiguous. V lost 3 bases to trimming and J lost 2 bases, with 12 bases between them. The CDR3 sequence is 15 residues long. Germline V gene lookup returns CDR1 SGHTA and CDR2 FQGNSA. The CDR3 nucleotides are TGTGCCAGCAGCTTCATTCCTCAACTCACAGATACGCAGTATTTT. Its protein is CASSFIPQLTDTQYF.

Remarks on this clone: The junction shows a germline mismatch at one end, possibly a read error. The chain carries TRBV11-1 and TRBJ2-4; D not resolved. This CDR3 region has 13 residues. Germline loops: CDR1 SGHAT, CDR2 FQDESV (reference sequence). CDR3 loop: CASSLASRNSQYF. For the CDR3, the DNA is TGTGCCAGCAGCTTAGCGTCGAGAAACAGTCAGTACTTC.

The V call is TRBV2, the J call TRBJ2-1, with D perhaps matching TRBD2 (5 bases). Germline CDR1 and CDR2: SNHLY and FYNNEI. Trimming took 5 bases from V and 0 from J, leaving 26 bases between them. The CDR3 is 20 amino acids. The CDR3 bases are TGTGCCAGCAGTCTCCTAGGAGGAGGATTACTACAGAACTCCTACAATGAGCAGTTCTTC. This sequence encodes CASSLLGGGLLQNSYNEQFF. Supplemented by reference TRBV2 and TRBJ2-1, the full variable domain reads EPEVTQTPSHQVTQMGQEVILRCVPISNHLYFYWYRQILGQKVEFLVSFYNNEISEKSEIFDDQFSVERPDGSNFTLKIRSTKLEDSAMYFCASSLLGGGLLQNSYNEQFFGPGTRLTVL.

The rearrangement uses TRBV9 and TRBJ2-5; D is possibly TRBD1 (6 bases). Germline V lookup: CDR1 SGDLS, CDR2 YYNGEE. The V end was cut by 3 bases, the J end by 5 bases, with 23 bases between. The CDR3 has 17 residues. CDR3 sequence: CASSGRQDSKSRETQYF. The CDR3 nucleotides are TGTGCCAGCAGCGGGCGACAGGATTCCAAAAGCAGGGAGACCCAGTACTTC.

The chain couples TRBV5-4 to TRBJ2-3, with 8 bases fitting TRBD1. The V gene end was trimmed by 4 bases and the J gene end by 4 bases; junction bases not matched to a gene: 5. Germline-derived CDR1 and CDR2 are SGHNT and YYREEE (reference sequence). The CDR3 runs 14 residues. The CDR3 DNA reads as TGTGCCAGCAGCATAAGACAGGGGTCAGATACGCAGTATTTT. Protein: CASSIRQGSDTQYF.

The genes are TRBV29-1 and TRBJ2-2; 7 positions agree with TRBD1. This CDR3 contains 15 residues. Germline values: CDR1 SQVTM, CDR2 ANQGSEA. The V gene end was trimmed by 7 bases and the J gene end by 0 bases; junction bases not matched to a gene: 8. CDR3 residues: CSANRGRANTGELFF. Written as DNA, the CDR3 is TGCAGCGCGAACAGGGGTAGAGCGAACACCGGGGAGCTGTTTTTT.

The chain couples TRBV5-1 to TRBJ2-3, with D perhaps matching TRBD2 (5 bases). The length of the CDR3 is 14 residues. Per the germline V gene, CDR1 is SGHRS and CDR2 is YFSETQ. V lost 4 bases to trimming and J lost 0 bases, with 9 bases between them. DNA of the CDR3: TGCGCCAGCAGCGTGGCGGGTAGCACAGATACGCAGTATTTT. Translated: CASSVAGSTDTQYF.

The chain employs TRBV30 and TRBJ2-5, with D maybe TRBD1 (5 bases). V lost 0 bases and J lost 6, with 14 bases in between. This CDR3 region has 14 residues. Germline values: CDR1 GTSNPN, CDR2 SVGIG (reference sequence). The CDR3 region is CAWSVLQGGQTQYF. CDR3 in DNA: TGTGCCTGGAGTGTACTGCAGGGCGGCCAGACCCAGTACTTC.

The rearrangement links TRBV7-6 to TRBJ2-1; 7 bases match TRBD2. In germline, CDR1 is SGHVS, CDR2 FNYEAQ. V shed 0 bases and J 7 bases; nucleotides not matched to a gene: 3. This CDR3 is 14 amino acids long. The CDR3 region has the DNA TGTGCCAGCAGCTTAGCGGGGGGGGTAAATGAGCAGTTCTTC. Translated, it gives CASSLAGGVNEQFF.

This clone was detected only once. The chain links TRBV6-5 to TRBJ2-5; D not resolved. Looked up from germline, CDR1 is MNHEY and CDR2 is SVGAGI. V lost 4 bases and J 3 bases, leaving 12 bases between the germline ends. The CDR3 loop spans 14 amino acids. The DNA for the CDR3 is TGTGCCAGCAGTTCGATGCTGCAGGAAGAGACCCAGTACTTC. It is translated as CASSSMLQEETQYF.

V gene TRBV7-9 combines with J gene TRBJ1-4, with TRBD1 identical over 10 bases. The CDR3 sequence is 14 residues long. Germline lookup yields CDR1 SEHNR and CDR2 FQNEAQ (reference sequence). Trimming took 5 bases from V and 4 from J; bases not matched to a gene: 1. CDR3 residues: CASSRDRGNEKLFF. The DNA for the CDR3 is TGTGCCAGCAGCAGGGACAGGGGTAATGAAAAACTGTTTTTT.

This sequence joins TRBV28 and TRBJ2-2; 10 bases line up with TRBD1. CDR3 length equals 15 residues. Per the germline V gene, CDR1 is MDHEN and CDR2 is SYDVKM. J was trimmed by 4 bases and V by 6 bases; bases with no gene match: 5. DNA for the CDR3: TGTGCCAGCAGCCCCCGACAGGGGGCCACCGGGGAGCTGTTTTTT. This translates into CASSPRQGATGELFF. Full variable domain (rest looked up from reference TRBV28 and TRBJ2-2): DVKVTQSSRYLVKRTGEKVFLECVQDMDHENMFWYRQDPGLGLRLIYFSYDVKMKEKGDIPEGYSVSREKKERFSLILESASTNQTSMYLCASSPRQGATGELFFGEGSRLTVL.

The rearrangement uses TRBV28 and TRBJ1-3; 7 bases are a match to TRBD1. Trimming removed 2 bases from V and 0 bases from J; junction bases left unmatched: 10. The germline CDR1 and CDR2 sequences are MDHEN and SYDVKM. This CDR3 is built from 18 residues. The CDR3 region is CASSLVGQGESSGNTIYF. The CDR3 DNA follows: TGTGCCAGCAGTTTAGTAGGCCAGGGGGAGAGCTCTGGAAACACCATATATTTT.

The chain carries TRBV30 and TRBJ1-2; D uncertain. V was trimmed by 4 bases and J by 12 bases, leaving 15 bases between them. The CDR3 has 11 amino acids. Germline V gene data show CDR1 as GTSNPN and CDR2 as SVGIG (reference sequence). The chain's CDR3 is CAWMGGLSHTF. CDR3 nucleotides: TGTGCCTGGATGGGAGGGCTATCCCACACCTTC.

The genes are TRBV7-9 and TRBJ2-7; 7 nucleotides match TRBD2. The CDR3 spans 14 residues. Germline values: CDR1 SEHNR, CDR2 FQNEAQ (reference sequence). The CDR3 DNA follows: TGTGCCAGCACCGTTGACGGGGGGTCTGGCGAGCAGCACGTC. Protein sequence: CASTVDGGSGEQHV.

The chain's CDR3 is CASSPRLRGGYTF. The CDR3 nucleotides read TGTGCCAGCAGCCCCCGCCTAAGAGGTGGCTACACCTTC. The rearrangement joins TRBV7-9 to TRBJ1-2; no firm D call. V lost 5 bases and J lost 7, with 14 bases in between. This CDR3 spans 13 amino acids. Germline V lookup: CDR1 SEHNR, CDR2 FQNEAQ (reference sequence).

The chain couples TRBV5-1 to TRBJ1-1; D gene ambiguous. There are 14 residues in the CDR3. The germline V gene encodes CDR1 SGHRS and CDR2 YFSETQ. The germline V and J ends were trimmed by 2 bases and 1 base, with 9 bases remaining between them. CDR3 sequence: CASSFGEQNTEAFF. CDR3 coding DNA: TGCGCCAGCAGCTTCGGAGAACAGAACACTGAAGCTTTCTTT.